This T cell receptor (beta chain) was observed in a study of T cells in Graves' hyperthyroidism and ophthalmopathy. Diagnosis relied on clinical symptoms, serum thyroxine and TRAb, thyroid ultrasound and orbital computed tomography. This clonotype was counted at least ten times. TCR beta CDR3 region amplification was performed from RNA transcripts. During a first-round RT-PCR of the TCR CDR3, the HTBI primer set was used. TCRdb analysed the multiplex PCR reads with MiXCR anew, one entry per CDR3 protein. This repertoire shows under 30,000 distinct CDR3 sequences, roughly 49% found once; its top ten account for about 25%. The TCR sequence derives from a woman aged 40 to 49 with Graves' hyperthyroidism that later progressed to Graves' ophthalmopathy. The sample taken for sequencing was blood.

For the CDR3, the DNA is TGTGCCAGTAGTTTCCGTGGCACTGAAGCTTTCTTT. Protein sequence: CASSFRGTEAFF. The chain employs TRBV19 and TRBJ1-1; no clear D gene. The germline gives CDR1 LNHDA, CDR2 SQIVND (reference sequence). The CDR3 is 12 amino acids. Trimming took 5 bases from V and 4 from J, leaving 8 bases between them.